The entry below describes one TCR beta chain. Its antigen is not identified. 13 Jbeta primers and 60 Vbeta primers were used for the PCR. The method was immunoSEQ multiplex PCR; TCRdb's version includes in-frame clones alone and lacks a portion of them. The data contain some 130,000 clones, about 70% of them singletons. CDR1 is LNHNV, CDR2 YYDKDF, per germline (reference sequence). The CDR3 is 14 residues long. V was cut by 5 bases and J by 3 bases, with 13 bases left in between. This sample is part of a study of cytomegalovirus exposure and HLA in healthy donors. About the research overall: Earlier sequencing of some 190 million T cells yielded roughly 100 million unique TCR beta sequences.

The study, taken as a whole, reports: High sensitivity and specificity were reportedly achieved when the classifier diagnosed cytomegalovirus status.

The material sequenced was PBMCs. The receptor's source is a woman in her thirties or forties in good health and CMV-seronegative. The chain links TRBV15 to TRBJ2-5, with D maybe TRBD1 (6 bases). CDR3 residues: CATSGAGAEETQYF. In nucleotides, the CDR3 is TGTGCCACCAGCGGGGCAGGGGCGGAAGAGACCCAGTACTTC.